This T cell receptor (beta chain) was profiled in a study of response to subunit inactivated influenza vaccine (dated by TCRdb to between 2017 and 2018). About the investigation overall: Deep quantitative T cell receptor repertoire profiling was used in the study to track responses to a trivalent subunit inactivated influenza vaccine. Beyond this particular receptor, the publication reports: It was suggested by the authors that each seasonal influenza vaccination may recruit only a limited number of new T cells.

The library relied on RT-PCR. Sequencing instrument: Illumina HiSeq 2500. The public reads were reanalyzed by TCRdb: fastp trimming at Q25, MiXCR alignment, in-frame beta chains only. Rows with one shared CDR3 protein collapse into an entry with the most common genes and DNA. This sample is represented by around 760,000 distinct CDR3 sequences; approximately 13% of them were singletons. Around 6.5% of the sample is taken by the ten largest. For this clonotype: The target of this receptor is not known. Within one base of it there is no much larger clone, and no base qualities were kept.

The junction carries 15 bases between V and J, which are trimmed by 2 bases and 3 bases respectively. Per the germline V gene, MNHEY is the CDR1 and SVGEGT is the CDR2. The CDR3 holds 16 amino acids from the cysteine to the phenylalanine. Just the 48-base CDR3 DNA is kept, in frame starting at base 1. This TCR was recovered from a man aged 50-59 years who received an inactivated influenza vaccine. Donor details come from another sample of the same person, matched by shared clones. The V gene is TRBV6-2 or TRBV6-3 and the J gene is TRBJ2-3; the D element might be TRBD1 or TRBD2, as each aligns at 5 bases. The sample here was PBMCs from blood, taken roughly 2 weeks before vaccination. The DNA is TGTGCCAGCAGTTACCCGGGGCTTTTGGGAACAGATACGCAGTATTTT. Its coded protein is CASSYPGLLGTDTQYF.